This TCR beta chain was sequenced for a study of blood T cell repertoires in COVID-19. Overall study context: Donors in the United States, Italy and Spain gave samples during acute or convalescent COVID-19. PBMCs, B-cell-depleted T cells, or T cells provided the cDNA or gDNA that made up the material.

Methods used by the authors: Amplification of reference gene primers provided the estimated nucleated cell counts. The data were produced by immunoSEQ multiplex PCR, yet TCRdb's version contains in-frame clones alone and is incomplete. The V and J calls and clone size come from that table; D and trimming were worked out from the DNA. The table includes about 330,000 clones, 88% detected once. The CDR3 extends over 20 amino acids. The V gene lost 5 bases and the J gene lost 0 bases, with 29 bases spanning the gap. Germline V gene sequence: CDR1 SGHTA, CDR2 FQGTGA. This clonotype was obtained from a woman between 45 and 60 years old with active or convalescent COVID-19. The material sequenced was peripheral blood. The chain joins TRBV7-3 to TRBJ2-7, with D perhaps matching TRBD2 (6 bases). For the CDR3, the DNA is TGTGCCAGCAGCCGCTCCCGTGACCTGAGCGGGCAGGGCATCTCCTACGAGCAGTACTTC. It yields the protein CASSRSRDLSGQGISYEQYF.